This T cell receptor beta chain was profiled in a study of blood T cell repertoires in COVID-19. On the study more broadly: COVID-19 samples, acute and convalescent, were from the United States, Italy and Spain. From T cells, B-cell-depleted T cells, or PBMCs came the material, which was cDNA or gDNA.

Repertoires were generated with immunoSEQ multiplex PCR, while TCRdb's copy carries only in-frame clones and drops some. The data hold tens of thousands of clones, with approximately 85% observed a single time. Germline V gene data show CDR1 as SNHLY and CDR2 as FYNNEI. CDR3 length equals 15 residues. The V gene lost 0 bases and the J gene lost 2 bases, with 11 bases spanning the gap. The V gene is TRBV2, the J gene TRBJ2-7, with D possibly matching TRBD2 (6 bases). Source material: peripheral blood. This clonotype originated in a man aged 80 or over with acute or convalescent COVID-19. The CDR3 here is CASSEAGGAPYEQYF. The CDR3, as DNA: TGTGCCAGCAGTGAAGCCGGAGGGGCGCCCTACGAGCAGTACTTC.